The 8 T cell receptor beta chains in this list originate from one sample, sequenced in a study of blood T cell repertoires in COVID-19. Some clones are missing from TCRdb's copy, which holds only in-frame ones; the method was immunoSEQ multiplex PCR. The sample has around 75,000 clones; around 89% are singletons. Sequenced sample: peripheral blood. These receptors originate from a man aged 55-75 years with acute or convalescent COVID-19.

CDR3 region: CASSARGWIPSGYTF. The CDR3 bases are TGTGCCAGCAGCGCCAGGGGGTGGATACCCTCTGGCTACACCTTC. This chain uses TRBV9 with TRBJ1-2; the match to TRBD1 covers 7 bases. V trimming: 3 bases; J trimming: 7 bases; junction bases outside the gene matches: 12. CDR1 SGDLS and CDR2 YYNGEE come from the germline V gene. This CDR3 contains 15 residues.

This clone has a single count. The chain uses TRBV24-1 and TRBJ1-1; TRBD1 aligns across 12 bases. Germline CDR1 reads KGHDR; CDR2 reads SFDVKD. This CDR3 comprises 16 residues. V lost 3 bases and J lost 11; bases outside the gene matches: 12. The CDR3 sequence is CATSDGTGGAYARAFF. DNA of the CDR3: TGTGCCACCAGTGATGGGACAGGGGGCGCTTACGCTAGGGCTTTCTTT.

V is TRBV5-5 and J is TRBJ1-4, with D possibly being TRBD1 (6 bases). This CDR3 is built from 17 residues. The V and J ends lost 4 bases and 0 bases respectively, with 16 bases between them. Per germline, CDR1 SGHKS and CDR2 YYEKEE (reference sequence). The CDR3 DNA sequence: TGTGCCAGCAGCGTGGGGGCCGGGATCACAACTAATGAAAAACTGTTTTTT. It is translated as CASSVGAGITTNEKLFF.

This chain connects TRBV10-2 to TRBJ2-7; TRBD1 matches at 9 bases. The trim removed 10 bases at V and 2 bases at J, leaving 6 bases unmatched. This CDR3 spans 13 amino acids. Germline V gene lookup returns CDR1 WSHSY and CDR2 SAAADI. The CDR3 DNA sequence: TGCGCCACCATGGGACAGGGAACCTACGAGCAGTACTTC. Translated, it gives CATMGQGTYEQYF.

The V call is TRBV5-1, the J call TRBJ1-2, with a tentative D call TRBD1 (5 bases). V gave up 4 bases and J gave up 0 bases, with 25 bases separating them. The germline V gene has CDR1 SGHRS and CDR2 YFSETQ. The CDR3 sequence is 19 residues long. CDR3 sequence (DNA): TGCGCCAGCAGCCTGGAGGGGTCGATTCGGGCTGATCCTAACTATGGCTACACCTTC. Encoded protein: CASSLEGSIRADPNYGYTF.

The J gene is TRBJ1-1, the V gene TRBV15, with no clear D. This CDR3 is 12 amino acids long. V lost 4 bases and J lost 1, with 4 bases in between. Germline values: CDR1 LNHNV, CDR2 YYDKDF (reference sequence). The CDR3 sequence: CATSTRNTEAFF. In nucleotides, the CDR3 is TGTGCCACCAGCACTAGGAACACTGAAGCTTTCTTT.

The chain links TRBV29-1 to TRBJ2-7, with TRBD2 matching 8 bases. V shed 6 bases and J 1 base; nucleotides not matched to a gene: 8. The CDR3 is made up of 14 amino acids. CDR1 is SQVTM, CDR2 ANQGSEA, per germline. CDR3 sequence reads: CSVETSGGSYEQYF. CDR3 in DNA: TGCAGCGTGGAAACTAGCGGCGGATCCTACGAGCAGTACTTC.

V is TRBV6-5 and J is TRBJ1-2; perhaps TRBD1 as D (6 bases). This CDR3 spans 14 amino acids. Germline-derived CDR1 and CDR2 are MNHEY and SVGAGI. Trimming pared 2 bases from V and 7 bases from J, leaving 14 bases between. The CDR3 here is CASSYDRMEGGYTF. In nucleotides, the CDR3 is TGTGCCAGCAGTTACGACAGGATGGAAGGTGGCTACACCTTC.